This T cell receptor beta chain stems from a study of T-cell reconstitution after alpha-beta-depleted transplantation in children. CDR1 and CDR2 from the germline V gene are LGHDT and YNNKEL (reference sequence). V shed 2 bases, J shed 1 base, and the junction held 8 bases outside the gene matches. CDR3 length: 19 amino acids. This clonotype was counted a single time. During its preparation, the TCRbeta library received unique molecular identifiers. MiXCR, run by TCRdb on the PCR reads, gives a single entry per CDR3 protein. The sample yields 360,000 or so distinct CDR3 sequences, 20% seen once. This sample comprised PBMCs from the stem cell graft donor, obtained from the stem cell graft. The clonotype originates from a human donor who donated a stem cell graft to a child with acute myeloid leukemia. V usage is TRBV3-1 and J usage is TRBJ2-1; TRBD2 matches 13 bases. The CDR3 reads CASSQRTSGSLESYNEQFF. In nucleotides, the CDR3 is TGTGCCAGCAGCCAACGGACTAGCGGGAGTTTGGAATCCTACAATGAGCAGTTCTTC.